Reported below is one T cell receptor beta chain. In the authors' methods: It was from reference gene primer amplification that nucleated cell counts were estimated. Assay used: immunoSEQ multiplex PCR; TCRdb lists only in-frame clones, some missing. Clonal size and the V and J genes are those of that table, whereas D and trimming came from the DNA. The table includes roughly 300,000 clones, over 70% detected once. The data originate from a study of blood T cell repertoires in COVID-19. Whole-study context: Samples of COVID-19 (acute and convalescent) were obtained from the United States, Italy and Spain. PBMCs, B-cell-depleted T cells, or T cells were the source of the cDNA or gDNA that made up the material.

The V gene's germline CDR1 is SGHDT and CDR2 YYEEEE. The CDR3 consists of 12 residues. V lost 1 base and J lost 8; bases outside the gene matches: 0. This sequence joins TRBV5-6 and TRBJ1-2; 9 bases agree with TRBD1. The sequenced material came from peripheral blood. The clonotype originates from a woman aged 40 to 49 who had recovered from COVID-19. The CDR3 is CASSLTGGGYTF. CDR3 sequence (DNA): TGTGCCAGCAGCTTGACAGGGGGCGGCTACACCTTC.